This T cell receptor (beta chain) was found in a study of T cell repertoires in aging, cancer and after chemotherapy. Comments on this clonotype: What it recognizes is unknown.

Rearranged V-D-J TRB sequences were amplified with a mixed TRB-A/B primer pool. In TCRdb, the multiplex PCR reads were re-called with MiXCR into one record per CDR3 protein. The data contain 4,000 to 6,000 distinct CDR3 sequences, 33% of them seen just once; the ten biggest clones take up 11% to 15%. V lost 5 bases and J 6 bases, leaving 14 bases between the germline ends. The germline V gene encodes CDR1 DFQATT and CDR2 SNEGSKA (reference sequence). The CDR3 runs to 12 residues. The template was genomic DNA from peripheral blood, not RNA. General study findings and limits: Loss of evenness, beyond lost richness, contributed to age-related TCR diversity decline in cancer patients.

The chain links TRBV20-1 to TRBJ2-7; D call uncertain. Sequenced: blood. The clonotype comes from a human donor with a blood cancer. This chain's CDR3 is CSASGPFVEQYF. Here the CDR3 DNA reads TGCAGTGCTTCCGGGCCCTTCGTCGAGCAGTACTTC.